A single sample is the source of the 24 T cell receptor beta chains below, sequenced in a study of Ad26.COV2.S vaccination and SARS-CoV-2 variants. Method: immunoSEQ multiplex PCR; TCRdb's copy keeps in-frame clones and lacks some. Of 440,000 or so clones in the sample, about nine tenths are singletons; the top ten hold less than 5.5%. Described treatment: around 19 received Ad26.COV2.S at low or high dose, single or two shots; several received placebo; per-sample allocation not given. The study sampled participants on day 63 after the first vaccine or placebo injection. The sample was peripheral blood, taken in a trial of Ad26.COV2.S vaccine versus placebo. The source of these receptors is a person between 18 and 59 years old who received the Ad26.COV2.S COVID-19 vaccine or a placebo.

This chain uses TRBV6-5 with TRBJ1-1; 9 nucleotides line up with TRBD1. V was pared by 3 bases and J by 4 bases, with 6 bases of the junction left unmatched. This CDR3 region has 15 residues. CDR1 and CDR2 from the germline V gene are MNHEY and SVGAGI. CDR3: CASSYNTGGGTEAFF. CDR3 sequence (DNA): TGTGCCAGCAGTTATAATACAGGGGGCGGCACTGAAGCTTTCTTT.

This sequence joins TRBV6-5 and TRBJ1-5; D unclear. CDR1 is MNHEY, CDR2 SVGAGI, per germline. V shed 6 bases and J shed 0 bases, with 9 bases lying between them. The length of the CDR3 is 14 residues. In DNA, the CDR3 is TGTGCCAGCAGGACTTCAGGTAGCAATCAGCCCCAGCATTTT. It translates to CASRTSGSNQPQHF.

The chain links TRBV5-1 to TRBJ2-1; 9 positions agree with TRBD1. The CDR3 sequence is 15 residues long. Germline trimming cut 5 bases from V and 2 bases from J; bases unmatched to any gene: 5. Germline CDR1 is SGHRS and CDR2 is YFSETQ. The CDR3 nucleotides are TGCGCCAGCAGACAGTGGGACAGGGCCTACAATGAGCAGTTCTTC. As protein: CASRQWDRAYNEQFF. Together with reference TRBV5-1 and TRBJ2-1, the CDR3 gives the full variable domain: KAGVTQTPRYLIKTRGQQVTLSCSPISGHRSVSWYQQTPGQGLQFLFEYFSETQRNKGNFPGRFSGRQFSNSRSEMNVSTLELGDSALYLCASRQWDRAYNEQFFGPGTRLTVL.

The chain carries TRBV19 and TRBJ1-2; D is unclear. The CDR3 spans 15 residues. Germline CDR1 is LNHDA and CDR2 is SQIVND (reference sequence). V was trimmed by 3 bases and J by 2 bases, leaving 13 bases between them. The CDR3 protein is CASSIRTTNNYGYTF. CDR3 sequence (DNA): TGTGCCAGTAGTATTCGGACGACTAACAACTATGGCTACACCTTC.

The chain recombines TRBV15 with TRBJ2-5; D is ambiguous. This CDR3 contains 13 residues. V was cut by 0 bases and J by 1 base, with 3 bases left in between. CDR1 and CDR2 from the germline V gene are LNHNV and YYDKDF (reference sequence). Here the CDR3 reads CATSRDFQETQYF. CDR3 DNA sequence: TGTGCCACCAGCAGAGACTTCCAAGAGACCCAGTACTTC. Supplemented by reference TRBV15 and TRBJ2-5, the full variable domain reads DAMVIQNPRYQVTQFGKPVTLSCSQTLNHNVMYWYQQKSSQAPKLLFHYYDKDFNNEADTPDNFQSRRPNTSFCFLDIRSPGLGDTAMYLCATSRDFQETQYFGPGTRLLVL.

The rearrangement uses TRBV7-8 and TRBJ1-5; no definite D call. The germline V gene has CDR1 SGHVS and CDR2 FQNEAQ. This CDR3 has 16 amino acids. Trimming removed 3 bases from V and 0 bases from J, with 12 bases in between. The CDR3 coding sequence is TGTGCCAGCAGCTTCGGATCGTACTATAGCAATCAGCCCCAGCATTTT. Translating gives CASSFGSYYSNQPQHF. Supplemented by reference TRBV7-8 and TRBJ1-5, the full variable domain reads GAGVSQSPRYKVAKRGQDVALRCDPISGHVSLFWYQQALGQGPEFLTYFQNEAQLDKSGLPSDRFFAERPEGSVSTLKIQRTQQEDSAVYLCASSFGSYYSNQPQHFGDGTRLSIL.

The chain recombines TRBV27 with TRBJ2-7; unclear D gene. With 4 bases removed from V and 5 bases from J, the gap between germline ends came to 12 bases. CDR1 and CDR2 (germline): MNHEY, SMNVEV (reference sequence). This CDR3 is built from 13 residues. CDR3 DNA: TGTGCCAGCAGTTCCACGTCTTTCCACGAGCAGTACTTC. Protein sequence: CASSSTSFHEQYF.

The V gene is TRBV2, the J gene TRBJ2-3, with 9 bases matching TRBD1. CDR1 is SNHLY and CDR2 is FYNNEI in the germline V gene. The CDR3 is 15 amino acids. With V trimmed by 6 bases and J by 3 bases, 7 bases remained unmatched. CDR3 DNA sequence: TGTGCCAGCAGCGGACAGGGGATACGGACAGATACGCAGTATTTT. Amino acid sequence: CASSGQGIRTDTQYF.

There are a few counts of this clone. This chain links TRBV9 with TRBJ1-2, with TRBD1 as a possible D gene (6 bases). Trimming took off 6 bases at V and 2 bases at J, with 17 bases between the two ends. Germline V gene lookup returns CDR1 SGDLS and CDR2 YYNGEE. The CDR3 contains 15 residues. Here the CDR3 reads CASTEAAQGNYGYTF. As DNA, the CDR3 is TGTGCCAGCACGGAGGCAGCCCAGGGGAACTATGGCTACACCTTC.

CDR3 in DNA: TGTGCCAGCAGTTTGTACCGGGGGGCGCCCCCCTATGGCTACACCTTC. It specifies CASSLYRGAPPYGYTF. J is TRBJ1-2 and V is TRBV27, with a weak D call TRBD1 (6 bases). There are 16 residues in the CDR3. Trimming removed 3 bases from V and 4 bases from J, with 18 bases in between. CDR1 MNHEY and CDR2 SMNVEV come from the germline V gene (reference sequence).

The chain couples TRBV27 to TRBJ2-7, with D unclear. CDR3 length: 15 amino acids. The germline V gene has CDR1 MNHEY and CDR2 SMNVEV (reference sequence). Trimming took 7 bases from V and 2 from J, leaving 18 bases between them. The CDR3 DNA reads as TGTGCCAGCATTTTCCTGGCCACTACTACCTACGAGCAGTACTTC. It codes for CASIFLATTTYEQYF.

V is TRBV12-5 and J is TRBJ2-2; D gene ambiguous. In germline, CDR1 is LGHNT, CDR2 FRNRAP. Trimming stripped 3 bases from V and 5 bases from J, with 7 bases between. CDR3 length equals 13 residues. The DNA for the CDR3 is TGTGCTAGTGGTTTTGAGTTTACCGGGGAGCTGTTTTTT. Translated, it gives CASGFEFTGELFF.

The chain employs TRBV27 and TRBJ2-7, with TRBD2 identical over 10 bases. This CDR3 is built from 14 residues. Germline trimming cut 0 bases from V and 4 bases from J; bases unmatched to any gene: 0. Looked up from germline, CDR1 is MNHEY and CDR2 is SMNVEV (reference sequence). For the CDR3, the DNA is TGTGCCAGCAGTTTATCTAGCGGGAGGTACGAGCAGTACTTC. Residues: CASSLSSGRYEQYF.

The chain uses TRBV6-6 and TRBJ2-7; 8 nucleotides agree with TRBD1. Germline trimming cut 5 bases from V and 5 bases from J; bases unmatched to any gene: 11. The CDR3 consists of 15 residues. From germline, CDR1 is MNHNY and CDR2 SVGAGI (reference sequence). In DNA form, the CDR3 reads TGTGCCAGCAGTCCCAAGACAGGGGAGGTGGACGAGCAGTACTTC. Protein: CASSPKTGEVDEQYF.

The chain recombines TRBV10-3 with TRBJ1-5, with TRBD1 as a possible D gene (5 bases). V dropped 6 bases and J dropped 3 bases, with 12 bases sitting between them. CDR3 length equals 14 residues. Looked up from germline, CDR1 is ENHRY and CDR2 is SYGVKD. CDR3 protein: CAIRAGFDNQPQHF. The CDR3 bases are TGTGCCATCAGAGCAGGGTTCGACAATCAGCCCCAGCATTTT.

The chain joins TRBV11-2 to TRBJ2-7, with 10 nucleotides matching TRBD1. Germline V gene data show CDR1 as SGHAT and CDR2 as FQNNGV. V lost 6 bases and J lost 5; bases outside the gene matches: 4. The length of the CDR3 is 13 residues. The CDR3 protein is CASRTGGWNEQYF. The CDR3 DNA is TGTGCCAGCAGGACAGGGGGCTGGAACGAGCAGTACTTC.

This chain connects TRBV7-8 to TRBJ1-1; 7 nucleotides match TRBD1. J lost 4 bases, V lost 3 bases, and 8 bases had no gene match. This CDR3 is built from 15 residues. CDR1 and CDR2 (germline): SGHVS, FQNEAQ. The CDR3 region has the DNA TGTGCCAGCAGCTTGGAGACAGGGTTGGGCACTGAAGCTTTCTTT. Encoded protein: CASSLETGLGTEAFF.

This clone was seen once. J is TRBJ1-1 and V is TRBV27; D remains ambiguous. Trimming removed 3 bases at V and 4 bases at J, with 12 bases between. This CDR3 has 14 amino acids. Germline CDR1 and CDR2: MNHEY and SMNVEV (reference sequence). The CDR3 loop is CASSLKGYSTEAFF. CDR3 bases: TGTGCCAGCAGTTTGAAGGGCTATAGCACTGAAGCTTTCTTT.

The gene calls are TRBV27 and TRBJ2-5, with TRBD2 identical over 9 bases. The CDR3 loop spans 15 amino acids. In germline, CDR1 is MNHEY, CDR2 SMNVEV (reference sequence). V was pared by 3 bases and J by 5 bases, with 7 bases of the junction left unmatched. As DNA, the CDR3 is TGTGCCAGCAGTTTGCTTAGCGGGGGAGGGGAGACCCAGTACTTC. Translation gives CASSLLSGGGETQYF.

This CDR3 is CASSVGQRNYEQYF. The CDR3 DNA is TGTGCCAGCAGCGTAGGCCAGAGAAATTACGAGCAGTACTTC. V and J are TRBV9 and TRBJ2-7; unclear D gene. V was cut by 0 bases and J by 4 bases, with 11 bases left in between. Germline CDR1 is SGDLS and CDR2 is YYNGEE. This CDR3 spans 14 amino acids.

The CDR3 loop reads CASSPTVGSMNTEAFF. Written as DNA, the CDR3 is TGTGCCAGCTCACCGACCGTAGGCTCTATGAACACTGAAGCTTTCTTT. The rearrangement uses TRBV18 and TRBJ1-1; D not resolved. V was clipped by 3 bases and J by 0 bases, with 14 bases between them. Germline assignment: CDR1 KGHSH and CDR2 LQKENI. This CDR3 is 16 amino acids long.

The gene calls are TRBV5-4 and TRBJ2-5; 14 bases line up with TRBD2. The V gene end was trimmed by 4 bases and the J gene end by 7 bases; junction bases not matched to a gene: 12. There are 17 residues in the CDR3. Germline V lookup: CDR1 SGHNT, CDR2 YYREEE (reference sequence). The DNA for the CDR3 is TGTGCCAGCAGCCGATGGGGACTAGCGGGAGACCTTGGGACCCAGTACTTC. It codes for CASSRWGLAGDLGTQYF. The full variable domain, its missing parts supplied by reference TRBV5-4 and TRBJ2-5, is ETGVTQSPTHLIKTRGQQVTLRCSSQSGHNTVSWYQQALGQGPQFIFQYYREEENGRGNFPPRFSGLQFPNYSSELNVNALELDDSALYLCASSRWGLAGDLGTQYFGPGTRLLVL.

The chain is built from TRBV21-1 and TRBJ1-5. TRBV21-1 is a known pseudogene. The CDR3 extends over 17 amino acids. This chain's CDR3 is CASSLHRGGLSNQPQHF. CDR3 bases: TGTGCCAGCAGCCTACACCGGGGGGGCCTGAGCAATCAGCCCCAGCATTTT.

The rearrangement links TRBV3-1 (or the pseudogene TRBV3-2) to TRBJ2-5; TRBD1 matches 7 bases. The CDR3 is made up of 14 amino acids. Germline trimming cut 0 bases from V and 5 bases from J; bases unmatched to any gene: 3. The germline gives CDR1 LGHDT, CDR2 YNNKEL (reference sequence). As DNA, the CDR3 is TGTGCCAGCAGCCAAGAGGGCAGGGGGGAGACCCAGTACTTC. It translates to CASSQEGRGETQYF.